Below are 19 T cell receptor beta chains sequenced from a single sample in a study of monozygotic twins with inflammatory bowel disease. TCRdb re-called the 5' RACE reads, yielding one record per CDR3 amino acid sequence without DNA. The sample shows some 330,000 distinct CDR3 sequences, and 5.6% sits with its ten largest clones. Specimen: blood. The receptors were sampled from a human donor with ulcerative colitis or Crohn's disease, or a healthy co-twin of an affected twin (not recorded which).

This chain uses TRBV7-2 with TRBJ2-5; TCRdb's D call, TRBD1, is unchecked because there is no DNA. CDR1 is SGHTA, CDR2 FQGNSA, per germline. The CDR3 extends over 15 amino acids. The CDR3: CASSLAAGGSETQYF.

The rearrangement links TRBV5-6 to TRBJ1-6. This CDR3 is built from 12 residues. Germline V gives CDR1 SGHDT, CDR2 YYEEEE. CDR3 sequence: CASSGLGLSLHF.

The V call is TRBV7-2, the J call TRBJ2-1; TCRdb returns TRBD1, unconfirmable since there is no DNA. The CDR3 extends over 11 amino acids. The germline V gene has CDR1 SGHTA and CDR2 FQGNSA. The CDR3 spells CASSPAGEQFF.

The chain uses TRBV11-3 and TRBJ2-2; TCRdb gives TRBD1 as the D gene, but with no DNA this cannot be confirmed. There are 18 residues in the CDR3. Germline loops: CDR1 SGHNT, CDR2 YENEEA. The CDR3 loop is CASSADRWGTSNTGELFF.

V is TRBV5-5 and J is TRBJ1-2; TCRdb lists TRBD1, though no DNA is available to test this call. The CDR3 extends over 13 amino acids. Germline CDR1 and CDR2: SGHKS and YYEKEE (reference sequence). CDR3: CASTDRIYYGYTF.

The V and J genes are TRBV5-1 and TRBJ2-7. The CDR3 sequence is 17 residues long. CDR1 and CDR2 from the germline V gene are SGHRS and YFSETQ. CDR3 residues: CASSLDPRIKNSYEQYF.

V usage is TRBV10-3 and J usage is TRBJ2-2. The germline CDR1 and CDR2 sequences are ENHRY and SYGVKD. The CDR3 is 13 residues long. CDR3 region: CAISESSPGELFF.

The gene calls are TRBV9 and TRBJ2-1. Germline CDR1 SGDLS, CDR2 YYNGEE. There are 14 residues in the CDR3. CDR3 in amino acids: CASSVTGSNNEQFF. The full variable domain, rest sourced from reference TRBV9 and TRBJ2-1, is DSGVTQTPKHLITATGQRVTLRCSPRSGDLSVYWYQQSLDQGLQFLIQYYNGEERAKGNILERFSAQQFPDLHSELNLSSLELGDSALYFCASSVTGSNNEQFFGPGTRLTVL.

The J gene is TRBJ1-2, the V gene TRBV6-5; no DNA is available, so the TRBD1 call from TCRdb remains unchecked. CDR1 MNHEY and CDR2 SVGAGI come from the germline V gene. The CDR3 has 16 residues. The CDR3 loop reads CASSYTLFDRFEGYTF.

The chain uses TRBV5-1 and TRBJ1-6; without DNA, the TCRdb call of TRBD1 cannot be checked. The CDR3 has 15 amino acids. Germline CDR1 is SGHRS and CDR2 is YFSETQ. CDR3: CASSFTGADNSPLHF.

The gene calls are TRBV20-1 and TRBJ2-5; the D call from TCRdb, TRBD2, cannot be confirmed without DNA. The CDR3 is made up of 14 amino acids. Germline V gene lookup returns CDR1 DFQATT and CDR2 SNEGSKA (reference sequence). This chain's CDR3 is CSAPGLAGEETQYF.

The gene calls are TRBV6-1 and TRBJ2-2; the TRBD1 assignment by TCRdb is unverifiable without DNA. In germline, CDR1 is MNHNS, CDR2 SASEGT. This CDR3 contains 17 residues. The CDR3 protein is CASSLARRQSNTGELFF.

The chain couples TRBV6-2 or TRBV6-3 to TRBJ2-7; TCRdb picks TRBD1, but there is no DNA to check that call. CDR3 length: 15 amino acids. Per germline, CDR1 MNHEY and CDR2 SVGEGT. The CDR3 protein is CASSYRQGVWNEQYF.

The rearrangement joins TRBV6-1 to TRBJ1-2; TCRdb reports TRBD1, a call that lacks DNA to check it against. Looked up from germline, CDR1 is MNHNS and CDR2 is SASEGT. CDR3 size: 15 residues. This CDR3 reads CASKNPGQGFGGYTF.

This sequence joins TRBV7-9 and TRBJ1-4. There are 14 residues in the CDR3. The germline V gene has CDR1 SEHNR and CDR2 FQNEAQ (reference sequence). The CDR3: CASSALGTNEKLFF.

The CDR3 spells CSLTGGSNQPQHF. V is TRBV20-1 and J is TRBJ1-5; with no DNA, the TCRdb D assignment of TRBD1 cannot be verified. The germline CDR1 and CDR2 sequences are DFQATT and SNEGSKA (reference sequence). This CDR3 contains 13 residues.

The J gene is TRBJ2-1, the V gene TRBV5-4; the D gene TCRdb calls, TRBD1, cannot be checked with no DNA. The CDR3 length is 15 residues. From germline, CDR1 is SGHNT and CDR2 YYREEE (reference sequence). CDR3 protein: CASSLPTGTNNEQFF.

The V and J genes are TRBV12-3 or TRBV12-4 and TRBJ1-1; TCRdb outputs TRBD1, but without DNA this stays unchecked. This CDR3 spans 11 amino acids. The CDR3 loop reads CASRTDTEAFF.

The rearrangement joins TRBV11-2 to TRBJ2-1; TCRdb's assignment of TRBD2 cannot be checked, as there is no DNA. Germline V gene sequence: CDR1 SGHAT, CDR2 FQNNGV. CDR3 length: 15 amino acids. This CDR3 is CASSLMDLNYNEQFF.